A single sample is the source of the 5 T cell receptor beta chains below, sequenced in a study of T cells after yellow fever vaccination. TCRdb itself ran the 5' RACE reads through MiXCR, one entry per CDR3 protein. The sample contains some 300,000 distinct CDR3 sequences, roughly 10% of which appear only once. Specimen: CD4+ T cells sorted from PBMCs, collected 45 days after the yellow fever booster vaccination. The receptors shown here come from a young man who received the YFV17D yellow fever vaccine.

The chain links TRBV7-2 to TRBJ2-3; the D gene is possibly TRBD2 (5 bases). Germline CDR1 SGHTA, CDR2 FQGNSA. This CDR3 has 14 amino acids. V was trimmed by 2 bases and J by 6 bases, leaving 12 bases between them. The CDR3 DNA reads TGTGCCAGCAGCTTAAATCCGACGGGGGATACGCAGTATTTT. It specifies CASSLNPTGDTQYF. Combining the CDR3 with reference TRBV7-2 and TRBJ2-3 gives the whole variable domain GAGVSQSPSNKVTEKGKDVELRCDPISGHTALYWYRQSLGQGLEFLIYFQGNSAPDKSGLPSDRFSAERTGGSVSTLTIQRTQQEDSAVYLCASSLNPTGDTQYFGPGTRLTVL.

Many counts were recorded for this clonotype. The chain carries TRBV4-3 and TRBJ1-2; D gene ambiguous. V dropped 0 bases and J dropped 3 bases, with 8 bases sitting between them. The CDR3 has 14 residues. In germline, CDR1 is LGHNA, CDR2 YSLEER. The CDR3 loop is CASSQEAGYYGYTF. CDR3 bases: TGCGCCAGCAGCCAAGAAGCGGGGTACTATGGCTACACCTTC.

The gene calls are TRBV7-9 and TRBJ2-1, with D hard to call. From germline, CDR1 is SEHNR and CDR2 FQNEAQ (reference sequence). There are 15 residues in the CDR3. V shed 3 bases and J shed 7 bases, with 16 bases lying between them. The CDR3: CASSLGSALGNEQFF. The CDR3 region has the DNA TGTGCCAGCAGCTTGGGGTCTGCCCTCGGGAATGAGCAGTTCTTC. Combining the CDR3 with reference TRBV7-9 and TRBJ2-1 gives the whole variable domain DTGVSQNPRHKITKRGQNVTFRCDPISEHNRLYWYRQTLGQGPEFLTYFQNEAQLEKSRLLSDRFSAERPKGSFSTLEIQRTEQGDSAMYLCASSLGSALGNEQFFGPGTRLTVL.

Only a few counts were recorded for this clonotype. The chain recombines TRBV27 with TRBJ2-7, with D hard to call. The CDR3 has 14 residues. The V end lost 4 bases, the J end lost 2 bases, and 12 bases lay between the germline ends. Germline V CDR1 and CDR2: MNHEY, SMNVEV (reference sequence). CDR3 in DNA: TGTGCCAGCAGTTCATCGAGACAAGCCTACGAGCAGTACTTC. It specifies CASSSSRQAYEQYF.

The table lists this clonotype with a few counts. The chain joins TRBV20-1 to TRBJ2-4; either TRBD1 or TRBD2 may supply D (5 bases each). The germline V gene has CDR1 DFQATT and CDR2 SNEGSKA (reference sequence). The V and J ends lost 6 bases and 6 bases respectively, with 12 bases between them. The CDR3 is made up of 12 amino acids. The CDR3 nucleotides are TGCAGTGCAGGGACCCCACCAAACATTCAGTACTTC. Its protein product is CSAGTPPNIQYF.